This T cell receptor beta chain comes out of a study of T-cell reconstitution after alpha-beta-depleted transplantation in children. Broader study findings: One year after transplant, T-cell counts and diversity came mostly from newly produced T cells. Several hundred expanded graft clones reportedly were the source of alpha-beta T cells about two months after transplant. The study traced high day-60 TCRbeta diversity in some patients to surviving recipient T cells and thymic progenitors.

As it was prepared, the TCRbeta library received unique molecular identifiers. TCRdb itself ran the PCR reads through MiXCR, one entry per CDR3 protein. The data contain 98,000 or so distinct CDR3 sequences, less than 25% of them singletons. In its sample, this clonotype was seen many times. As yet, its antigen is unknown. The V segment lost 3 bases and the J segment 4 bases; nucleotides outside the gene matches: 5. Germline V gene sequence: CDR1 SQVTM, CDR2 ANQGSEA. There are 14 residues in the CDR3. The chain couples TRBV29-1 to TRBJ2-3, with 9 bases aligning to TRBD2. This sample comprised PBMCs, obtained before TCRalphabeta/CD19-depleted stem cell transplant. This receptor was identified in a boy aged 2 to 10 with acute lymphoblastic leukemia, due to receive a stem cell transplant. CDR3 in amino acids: CSVETSGGADTQYF. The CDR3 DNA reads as TGCAGCGTTGAGACTAGCGGAGGGGCAGATACGCAGTATTTT.